The next 21 T cell receptor beta chains were all read from a single sample in a study of T cell responses to AZD1222 COVID-19 vaccine. Some clones are missing from TCRdb's copy, which holds only in-frame ones; the method was immunoSEQ multiplex PCR. The sample shows 140,000 to 150,000 clones, 92% of them seen only once. The sequencing used peripheral blood, collected on day 0 of AZD1222 vaccination. These receptors were obtained from an adult in good health.

This chain links TRBV27 with TRBJ2-7; D not certain. V was shortened by 5 bases and J by 3 bases, with 8 bases between the two germline ends. The CDR3 totals 12 residues. CDR1 MNHEY and CDR2 SMNVEV come from the germline V gene (reference sequence). The CDR3 is CASSPTYYEQYF. The CDR3, as DNA: TGTGCCAGCAGTCCGACGTACTACGAGCAGTACTTC.

This chain joins TRBV6-5 and TRBJ2-1; 9 nucleotides line up with TRBD2. This CDR3 is built from 16 residues. The J segment lost 7 bases and the V segment lost 2 bases, leaving 9 bases of the junction unmatched. The V gene's germline CDR1 is MNHEY and CDR2 SVGAGI. The CDR3: CASSYPRVAGENEQFF. The CDR3 DNA sequence: TGTGCCAGCAGTTACCCCCGCGTAGCGGGAGAGAATGAGCAGTTCTTC.

CDR3 sequence (DNA): TGTGCCTGTACAGGGAGCTCTGGAAACACCATATATTTT. It encodes CACTGSSGNTIYF. The chain combines TRBV30 with TRBJ1-3, with a tentative D call TRBD1 (6 bases). Germline V gene sequence: CDR1 GTSNPN, CDR2 SVGIG (reference sequence). This CDR3 comprises 13 residues. V was clipped by 6 bases and J by 0 bases, with 9 bases between them.

This clone showed up just once. V is TRBV3-1 (or the pseudogene TRBV3-2) and J is TRBJ1-1; D unresolved. The CDR3 contains 14 residues. Germline-derived CDR1 and CDR2 are LGHDT and YNNKEL (reference sequence). V was shortened by 2 bases and J by 0 bases, with 7 bases between the two germline ends. CDR3 residues: CASSQSRVNTEAFF. CDR3 sequence (DNA): TGTGCCAGCAGCCAATCAAGGGTGAACACTGAAGCTTTCTTT.

This rearrangement joins TRBV11-3 to TRBJ2-1; TRBD2 is a possible D gene (5 bases). Germline V lookup: CDR1 SGHNT, CDR2 YENEEA. The length of the CDR3 is 15 residues. Trimming took off 0 bases at V and 9 bases at J, with 15 bases between the two ends. CDR3 sequence: CASSLERAPKSEQFF. The CDR3 bases are TGTGCCAGCAGCTTAGAGAGGGCCCCGAAGAGTGAGCAGTTCTTC.

This clone appeared a few times. The chain has TRBV5-1 and TRBJ2-7; D is unclear. Germline values: CDR1 SGHRS, CDR2 YFSETQ. V gave up 3 bases and J gave up 2 bases, with 15 bases separating them. There are 15 residues in the CDR3. The CDR3, as DNA: TGCGCCAGCAGCTCGGGTCTGGAAGGAACCTACGAGCAGTACTTC. This encodes CASSSGLEGTYEQYF.

The chain uses TRBV18 and TRBJ2-5; D is unclear. The V gene lost 3 bases and the J gene lost 1 base, with 12 bases spanning the gap. The CDR3 totals 15 residues. Looked up from germline, CDR1 is KGHSH and CDR2 is LQKENI. The CDR3 region has the DNA TGTGCCAGCTCACCCCTCGTGAGAGGCCAAGAGACCCAGTACTTC. Translation gives CASSPLVRGQETQYF.

Only one count was recorded for this clone. The V and J genes are TRBV15 and TRBJ1-3; a possible D gene is TRBD1 (6 bases). Trimming took 4 bases from V and 2 from J, leaving 15 bases between them. Germline loops: CDR1 LNHNV, CDR2 YYDKDF (reference sequence). The CDR3 covers 16 residues. CDR3 bases: TGTGCCACCAGCACGGGTCGGGGGGCTGCTGGAAACACCATATATTTT. It encodes CATSTGRGAAGNTIYF.

With respect to this clone: One end of the junction fails to match germline, which may point to a read error. The J gene is TRBJ2-1, the V gene TRBV19, with 10 nucleotides matching TRBD2. The CDR3 sequence is 15 residues long. Germline V gives CDR1 LNHDA, CDR2 SQIVND (reference sequence). The CDR3 DNA reads TGTGCCAGTACTATAGCGGGAGGTCCGGACAATGAGCAGTTCTTC. This gives the protein CASTIAGGPDNEQFF.

The chain is built from TRBV5-1 and TRBJ2-7, with 7 bases lining up with TRBD1. Losses at the gene ends were 4 bases for V and 3 bases for J; bases not matched to a gene: 10. This CDR3 is 15 amino acids long. CDR1 and CDR2 (germline): SGHRS, YFSETQ. The CDR3 region has the DNA TGCGCCAGCAGCCCCACGACAGGGCGATACTACGAGCAGTACTTC. Protein sequence: CASSPTTGRYYEQYF. Variable domain in full (rest from reference TRBV5-1 and TRBJ2-7): KAGVTQTPRYLIKTRGQQVTLSCSPISGHRSVSWYQQTPGQGLQFLFEYFSETQRNKGNFPGRFSGRQFSNSRSEMNVSTLELGDSALYLCASSPTTGRYYEQYFGPGTRLTVT.

This clone showed up just once. The CDR3 nucleotides read TGTGCCAGCAGCCAAGGGACTAGCACAGATACGCAGTATTTT. Protein: CASSQGTSTDTQYF. The gene calls are TRBV3-1 (or the pseudogene TRBV3-2) and TRBJ2-3; maybe TRBD2 (5 bases). This CDR3 has 14 amino acids. V was shortened by 1 base and J by 0 bases, with 5 bases between the two germline ends. Germline values: CDR1 LGHDT, CDR2 YNNKEL (reference sequence).

This clone was seen a handful of times. This chain joins TRBV7-2 and TRBJ2-2; TRBD2 might be the D (5 bases). The germline CDR1 and CDR2 sequences are SGHTA and FQGNSA. The germline V and J ends were trimmed by 6 bases and 6 bases, with 11 bases remaining between them. This CDR3 region has 13 residues. CDR3 amino acids: CASSPGLAGELFF. In DNA, the CDR3 is TGTGCCAGCAGTCCGGGGTTGGCCGGGGAGCTGTTTTTT.

J is TRBJ1-2 and V is TRBV19; 8 bases align to TRBD1. The V gene's germline CDR1 is LNHDA and CDR2 SQIVND (reference sequence). This CDR3 has 15 residues. Trimming cost V 1 base and J 5 bases; bases outside gene matches: 6. For the CDR3, the DNA is TGTGCCAGTAGTATAGGCCAGGGGGCGCGTTATGGCTACACCTTC. This translates into CASSIGQGARYGYTF.

The chain links TRBV11-2 to TRBJ1-5; TRBD1 is a possible D gene (5 bases). The CDR3 runs to 13 residues. CDR1 and CDR2 from the germline V gene are SGHAT and FQNNGV. V dropped 2 bases and J dropped 9 bases, with 11 bases sitting between them. CDR3 DNA: TGTGCCAGCAGCTTAACTGGGGGGTCGCCCCAGCATTTT. This encodes CASSLTGGSPQHF.

The genes are TRBV6-1 and TRBJ1-2; no clear D. The length of the CDR3 is 13 residues. Germline CDR1 is MNHNS and CDR2 is SASEGT. V was shortened by 1 base and J by 8 bases, with 11 bases between the two germline ends. DNA for the CDR3: TGTGCCAGCAGTGAAGGGGTGGGTCGGGGCTACACCTTC. Residues: CASSEGVGRGYTF.

Details on this clone: The sample has other DNA sequences that encode this CDR3 too. This rearrangement joins TRBV12-3 or TRBV12-4 to TRBJ1-2; D is undetermined. This CDR3 has 11 amino acids. V was clipped by 3 bases and J by 4 bases, with 3 bases between them. The CDR3 DNA follows: TGTGCCAGCAGTTTCGGCTATGGCTACACCTTC. This sequence encodes CASSFGYGYTF.

DNA of the CDR3: TGTGCCAGCAGTGGGGGACTTTATACGCAGTATTTT. It translates to CASSGGLYTQYF. The rearrangement uses TRBV6-2 or TRBV6-3 and TRBJ2-3; tentative D call: TRBD2 (6 bases). The CDR3 covers 12 residues. V lost 5 bases and J lost 7, with 10 bases in between. CDR1 is MNHEY and CDR2 is SVGEGT in the germline V gene.

On this clone itself: Different DNA sequences within this sample yield the same CDR3. The chain carries TRBV24-1 and TRBJ1-5; the D gene is possibly TRBD1 (5 bases). CDR1 and CDR2 from the germline V gene are KGHDR and SFDVKD. The CDR3 covers 13 residues. V was cut by 5 bases and J by 4 bases, with 8 bases left in between. For the CDR3, the DNA is TGTGCCACCAGTGTGGGGGGAAATCAGCCCCAGCATTTT. Translating it yields CATSVGGNQPQHF.

The chain recombines TRBV7-2 with TRBJ2-5; TRBD1 aligns across 9 bases. The V gene end was trimmed by 0 bases and the J gene end by 5 bases; junction bases not matched to a gene: 7. The CDR3 has 16 amino acids. CDR1 and CDR2 (germline): SGHTA, FQGNSA. CDR3 in amino acids: CASSLAIRQGGETQYF. The CDR3 region has the DNA TGTGCCAGCAGCTTAGCGATCAGACAGGGGGGGGAGACCCAGTACTTC. The full variable domain, rest sourced from reference TRBV7-2 and TRBJ2-5, is GAGVSQSPSNKVTEKGKDVELRCDPISGHTALYWYRQSLGQGLEFLIYFQGNSAPDKSGLPSDRFSAERTGGSVSTLTIQRTQQEDSAVYLCASSLAIRQGGETQYFGPGTRLLVL.

In its sample, this clone was seen once. The gene calls are TRBV2 and TRBJ1-6; 7 bases map to TRBD1. Looked up from germline, CDR1 is SNHLY and CDR2 is FYNNEI. V trimming: 6 bases; J trimming: 5 bases; junction bases outside the gene matches: 7. The CDR3 has 15 residues. CDR3 in amino acids: CASSHGTVNNSPLHF. The CDR3 DNA is TGTGCCAGCAGCCATGGGACAGTTAATAATTCACCCCTCCACTTT.

J is TRBJ2-5 and V is TRBV5-4, with D maybe TRBD1 (5 bases). Trimming cost V 0 bases and J 5 bases, with 8 bases left between them. The CDR3 runs 13 residues. From germline, CDR1 is SGHNT and CDR2 YYREEE (reference sequence). The CDR3 region has the DNA TGTGCCAGCAGCTTGGTCCAGGGCGAGACCCAGTACTTC. Amino acid sequence: CASSLVQGETQYF.